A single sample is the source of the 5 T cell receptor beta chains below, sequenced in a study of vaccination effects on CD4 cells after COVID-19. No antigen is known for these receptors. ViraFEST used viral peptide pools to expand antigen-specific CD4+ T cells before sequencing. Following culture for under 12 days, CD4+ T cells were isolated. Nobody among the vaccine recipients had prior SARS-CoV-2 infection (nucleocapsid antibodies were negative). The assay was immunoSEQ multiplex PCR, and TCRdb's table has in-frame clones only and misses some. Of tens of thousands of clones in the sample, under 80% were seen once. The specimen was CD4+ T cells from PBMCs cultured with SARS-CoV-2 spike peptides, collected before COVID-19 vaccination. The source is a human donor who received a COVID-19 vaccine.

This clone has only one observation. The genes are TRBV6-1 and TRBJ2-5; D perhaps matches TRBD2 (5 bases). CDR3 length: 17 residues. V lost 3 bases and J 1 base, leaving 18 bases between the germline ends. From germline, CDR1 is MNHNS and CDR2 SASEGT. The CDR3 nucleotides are TGTGCCAGCAGTGAGGCAGGCACGGGGTGGGGCCAAGAGACCCAGTACTTC. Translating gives CASSEAGTGWGQETQYF.

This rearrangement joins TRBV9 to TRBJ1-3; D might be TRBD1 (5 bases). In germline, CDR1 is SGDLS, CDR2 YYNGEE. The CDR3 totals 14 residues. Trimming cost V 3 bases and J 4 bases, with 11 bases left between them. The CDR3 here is CASSARVSGNTIYF. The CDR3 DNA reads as TGTGCCAGCAGCGCCAGGGTTTCCGGAAACACCATATATTTT.

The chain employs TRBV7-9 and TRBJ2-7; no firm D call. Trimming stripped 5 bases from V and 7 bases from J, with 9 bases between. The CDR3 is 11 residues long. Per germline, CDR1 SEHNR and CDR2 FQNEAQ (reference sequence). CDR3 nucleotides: TGTGCCAGCAGCCTAAGTGGAGAGCAGTACGTC. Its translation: CASSLSGEQYV.

The CDR3 here is CAISDRGGPGNSPLHF. In nucleotides, the CDR3 is TGTGCCATCAGTGACCGGGGGGGGCCGGGAAATTCACCCCTCCACTTT. The chain uses TRBV10-3 and TRBJ1-6; maybe TRBD1 (6 bases). The CDR3 is 16 amino acids. V lost 3 bases and J lost 7, with 16 bases in between. Looked up from germline, CDR1 is ENHRY and CDR2 is SYGVKD.

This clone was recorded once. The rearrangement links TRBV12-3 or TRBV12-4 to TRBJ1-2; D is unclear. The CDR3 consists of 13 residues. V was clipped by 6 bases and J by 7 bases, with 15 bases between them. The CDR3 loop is CASRTGRWGGYTF. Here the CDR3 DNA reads TGTGCCAGCAGAACTGGAAGGTGGGGTGGCTACACCTTC.